The rows below give T cell receptor beta chains drawn from one sample of a study of T cells in Graves' hyperthyroidism and ophthalmopathy. MiXCR was run by TCRdb on the multiplex PCR reads, yielding one entry per CDR3 protein. The table shows some 420,000 distinct CDR3 sequences, with roughly 15% occurring only once. The sample comprised blood. These receptors were collected from a woman aged 18-29 years with Graves' hyperthyroidism. Both conserved end residues are part of each CDR3. Fields, in order: CDR3 length, V gene, D gene, clone size, J gene, CDR3 DNA, CDR3 protein. A D gene is named only where the DNA matches it firmly. A clone size is listed for some rows: how often the clone was seen (once, few, many), or a class if it is expanded.

19	TRBV28	TRBD2	-	TRBJ2-1	TGTGCCAGCAGTTCACCCGGGACTAGCGGGAGAAAACCACACAATGAGCAGTTCTTC	CASSSPGTSGRKPHNEQFF
17	TRBV4-2	TRBD2	-	TRBJ2-1	TGTGCCAGCAGCCAGCCTATGGGCACTAGCGGGATATATGAGCAGTTCTTC	CASSQPMGTSGIYEQFF
16	TRBV27	-	few	TRBJ2-7	-	CASSLSLREVSYEQYF
14	TRBV28	TRBD2	many	TRBJ2-5	TGTGCCATCACCGACGGGGGGGGGCAAGAGACCCAGTACTTC	CAITDGGGQETQYF
15	TRBV6-2/TRBV6-3	-	-	TRBJ2-3	TGTGCCGGCCAAGGTATCGGGGGTGGCACAGATACGCAGTATTTT	CAGQGIGGGTDTQYF
13	TRBV20-1	-	many	TRBJ2-3	TGCAGTGCTAGAAGGACCCGGCTGGATTCGCAGTATTTT	CSARRTRLDSQYF
14	TRBV15	-	few	TRBJ1-1	TGTGCCACCAGCAGAGAAGAGGGGTTCACTGAAGCTTTCTTT	CATSREEGFTEAFF
15	TRBV28	-	many	TRBJ2-1	TGTGCCAGCAGTTTAGAGCTCCATGCCTACAATGAGCAGTTCTTC	CASSLELHAYNEQFF
15	TRBV7-3	-	many	TRBJ2-1	TGTGCCAGCAGCTTAGGGCCAACCTCCCACAATGAGCAGTTCTTC	CASSLGPTSHNEQFF
15	TRBV11-1	-	few	TRBJ1-4	TGTGCCAGCAGCTTAGTACCGTCTAAGGATGAAAAACTGTTTTTT	CASSLVPSKDEKLFF
14	TRBV29-1	-	-	TRBJ2-4	TGCAGCGTTGTTACCCGAGTAGCCAAAAACATTCAGTACTTC	CSVVTRVAKNIQYF
14	TRBV29-1	TRBD2	-	TRBJ2-3	TGCAGCGTTGACTCTAGCGGGGGACGGGTTACGCAGTATTTT	CSVDSSGGRVTQYF
13	TRBV12-5	-	many	TRBJ1-1	TGTGCTAGTGGTTTGGATCTGAACACTGAAGCTTTCTTT	CASGLDLNTEAFF
16	TRBV5-1	-	many	TRBJ1-1	TGCGCCAGCAGCTTGACACCCTCCGGACGGAACACTGAAGCTTTCTTT	CASSLTPSGRNTEAFF
15	TRBV3-1	-	many	TRBJ2-3	TGTGCCAGCAGCCCATCCAGGGGACCCACAGATACGCAGTATTTT	CASSPSRGPTDTQYF
14	TRBV6-1	TRBD2	many	TRBJ2-7	TGTGCCAGCAGTTCGACTAGCGGAGAGTACGAGCAGTACTTC	CASSSTSGEYEQYF
21	TRBV5-6	TRBD2	-	TRBJ2-1	TGTGCCAGCAGCGACGTAGCATGGAGACTAGCGGGAGATGGATCCTACAATGAGCAGTTCTTC	CASSDVAWRLAGDGSYNEQFF
14	TRBV6-2/TRBV6-3	-	-	TRBJ2-3	TGTGCCAGCAGTCCCGTTCTGGATCTGGATACGCAGTATTTT	CASSPVLDLDTQYF